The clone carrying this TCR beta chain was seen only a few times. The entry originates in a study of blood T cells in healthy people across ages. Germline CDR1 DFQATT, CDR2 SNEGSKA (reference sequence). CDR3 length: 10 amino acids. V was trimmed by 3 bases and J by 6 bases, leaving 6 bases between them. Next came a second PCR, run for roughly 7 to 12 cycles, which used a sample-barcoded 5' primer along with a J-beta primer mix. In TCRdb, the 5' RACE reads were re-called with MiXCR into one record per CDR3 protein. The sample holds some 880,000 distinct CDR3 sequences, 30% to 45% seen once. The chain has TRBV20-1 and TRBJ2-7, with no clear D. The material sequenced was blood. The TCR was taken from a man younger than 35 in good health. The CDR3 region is CSARGSEQYF. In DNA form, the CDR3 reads TGCAGTGCTAGGGGTTCCGAGCAGTACTTC.